The 16 T cell receptor beta chains presented below share a single source sample, sequenced in a study of CD8 T cells in Susac syndrome. The RNA, 0.5 to 1 ug, was put through reverse transcription using random hexamers. TCRdb analysed the immunoSEQ multiplex PCR reads with MiXCR anew, one entry per CDR3 protein. Altogether about 300,000 distinct CDR3 sequences are present, 85% being singletons, with the ten largest covering approximately 0.2%. Material: CD8+ T cells from PBMCs. Source of these receptors: a human donor with multiple sclerosis.

This sequence joins TRBV7-2 and TRBJ2-3; the D gene is possibly TRBD2 (5 bases). This CDR3 comprises 11 residues. From germline, CDR1 is SGHTA and CDR2 FQGNSA. Trimming shortened V by 4 bases and J by 7 bases, and 6 bases separated the two germline ends. The CDR3 region is CASSSGNTQYF. In DNA, the CDR3 is TGTGCCAGCAGCTCCGGGAATACGCAGTATTTT. Full variable domain (missing parts from reference TRBV7-2 and TRBJ2-3): GAGVSQSPSNKVTEKGKDVELRCDPISGHTALYWYRQSLGQGLEFLIYFQGNSAPDKSGLPSDRFSAERTGGSVSTLTIQRTQQEDSAVYLCASSSGNTQYFGPGTRLTVL.

The sample holds a few counts of this clonotype. The J gene is TRBJ2-2, the V gene TRBV27; the match to TRBD2 covers 10 bases. This CDR3 region has 15 residues. The germline V gene encodes CDR1 MNHEY and CDR2 SMNVEV (reference sequence). The V and J ends lost 3 bases and 3 bases, in that order; junction bases with no gene match: 1. The CDR3 DNA reads TGTGCCAGCAGTTTGCTAGCGGGAGACACCGGGGAGCTGTTTTTT. It codes for CASSLLAGDTGELFF.

The rearrangement uses TRBV6-5 and TRBJ2-5; 10 bases agree with TRBD1. Germline lookup yields CDR1 MNHEY and CDR2 SVGAGI. The CDR3 is made up of 14 amino acids. V was pared by 2 bases and J by 4 bases, with 1 base of the junction left unmatched. The CDR3 protein is CASSYGTGVETQYF. The CDR3 coding sequence is TGTGCCAGCAGTTACGGGACAGGGGTAGAGACCCAGTACTTC.

The chain combines TRBV27 with TRBJ2-1; 13 bases fit TRBD2. Germline loops: CDR1 MNHEY, CDR2 SMNVEV (reference sequence). V was clipped by 4 bases and J by 6 bases; unmatched bases: 3. The CDR3 contains 15 residues. The chain's CDR3 is CASSSGTSGINEQFF. In DNA form, the CDR3 reads TGTGCCAGCAGTTCCGGGACTAGCGGGATCAATGAGCAGTTCTTC.

This CDR3 is CASSQDLATGNQPQHF. The CDR3 bases are TGCGCCAGCAGCCAAGATCTCGCGACAGGCAATCAGCCCCAGCATTTT. This chain connects TRBV4-3 to TRBJ1-5; D is perhaps TRBD1 (5 bases). CDR1 and CDR2 (germline): LGHNA, YSLEER. The CDR3 totals 16 residues. Trimming shortened V by 0 bases and J by 2 bases, and 11 bases separated the two germline ends.

The rearrangement links TRBV10-1 to TRBJ2-2; possible D gene TRBD1, 6 bases. The V end was cut by 7 bases, the J end by 4 bases, with 16 bases between. This CDR3 region has 15 residues. Germline V gene sequence: CDR1 WNHNN, CDR2 SYGVQD (reference sequence). DNA of the CDR3: TGCGCCAGCAATACTGGACAGAAGGGCACCGGGGAGCTGTTTTTT. Translating it yields CASNTGQKGTGELFF.

This clonotype was recorded once. The chain combines TRBV27 with TRBJ2-7; D may match TRBD1 or TRBD2 (5 bases each). V was clipped by 3 bases and J by 5 bases, with 20 bases between them. The germline V gene has CDR1 MNHEY and CDR2 SMNVEV (reference sequence). The CDR3 consists of 16 residues. CDR3 residues: CASSLSGTPVGNEQYF. CDR3 in DNA: TGTGCCAGCAGTTTGTCCGGGACCCCGGTTGGAAACGAGCAGTACTTC.

This sequence joins TRBV30 and TRBJ1-5; D is possibly TRBD1 (5 bases). This CDR3 contains 13 residues. CDR1 and CDR2 from the germline V gene are GTSNPN and SVGIG (reference sequence). The germline V and J ends were trimmed by 0 bases and 7 bases, with 10 bases remaining between them. CDR3 nucleotide sequence: TGTGCCTGGAGTGTGGGGTGGGGGCAGCCCCAGCATTTT. Its translation: CAWSVGWGQPQHF.

This clonotype occurred a few times. J is TRBJ2-3 and V is TRBV6-1, with TRBD2 matching over 9 bases. The CDR3 totals 14 residues. Unmatched junction bases numbered 1, after V lost 4 bases and J lost 2 bases. Germline V gene data show CDR1 as MNHNS and CDR2 as SASEGT. In nucleotides, the CDR3 is TGTGCCAGCAGTGTAGCGGGAGACACAGATACGCAGTATTTT. It is translated as CASSVAGDTDTQYF.

This chain joins TRBV27 and TRBJ1-2; TRBD1 is a possible D gene (6 bases). The germline gives CDR1 MNHEY, CDR2 SMNVEV (reference sequence). The CDR3 runs 14 residues. Trimming removed 1 base from V and 4 bases from J, with 10 bases in between. The CDR3 sequence: CASSLFPRGYGYTF. The CDR3 nucleotides are TGTGCCAGCAGTTTATTCCCCAGGGGCTATGGCTACACCTTC.

The chain uses TRBV6-5 and TRBJ2-3; D gene unclear. The CDR3 loop spans 15 amino acids. Looked up from germline, CDR1 is MNHEY and CDR2 is SVGAGI. Trimming removed 2 bases from V and 0 bases from J, with 9 bases in between. The CDR3 bases are TGTGCCAGCAGTTACCCGGACGGAAGCACAGATACGCAGTATTTT. Protein sequence: CASSYPDGSTDTQYF.

This clonotype was picked up a small number of times. The chain joins TRBV6-2 or TRBV6-3 to TRBJ2-7; no clear D. Germline CDR1 MNHEY, CDR2 SVGEGT. V lost 6 bases, J lost 3 bases, and 6 bases lay in between. This CDR3 comprises 11 residues. As DNA, the CDR3 is TGTGCCAGCAGCCAGAGCTACGAGCAGTACTTC. Its protein is CASSQSYEQYF.

V gene TRBV11-2 combines with J gene TRBJ2-1; the match to TRBD2 covers 14 bases. The germline V gene encodes CDR1 SGHAT and CDR2 FQNNGV. This CDR3 contains 15 residues. Trimming at V came to 6 bases and at J to 16 bases, leaving 14 bases not matched to a gene. In DNA, the CDR3 is TGTGCCAGCAGTTTCACGGGACTAGCGGGAGACGTAGTCTTCTTC. Translating it yields CASSFTGLAGDVVFF.

The chain uses TRBV20-1 and TRBJ1-2, with D unresolved. V dropped 0 bases and J dropped 4 bases, with 9 bases sitting between them. This CDR3 region has 13 residues. Per germline, CDR1 DFQATT and CDR2 SNEGSKA (reference sequence). In DNA, the CDR3 is TGCAGTGCTAGAGACGGCAGTCCCTATGGCTACACCTTC. Translation gives CSARDGSPYGYTF.

The chain uses TRBV5-1 and TRBJ1-1, with TRBD1 as a possible D gene (6 bases). Germline CDR1 SGHRS, CDR2 YFSETQ. V was clipped by 3 bases and J by 4 bases, with 13 bases between them. The CDR3 runs to 14 residues. CDR3 nucleotide sequence: TGCGCCAGCAGCTCGGCGGGGGGCTTCACTGAAGCTTTCTTT. Translating gives CASSSAGGFTEAFF.

The CDR3 loop is CASSMQGFWDEQYF. The CDR3 DNA follows: TGCGCCAGCAGCATGCAGGGTTTCTGGGACGAGCAGTACTTC. The chain is built from TRBV4-1 and TRBJ2-7, with D possibly TRBD1 on 5 matching bases. The V gene lost 5 bases and the J gene lost 5 bases, with 16 bases spanning the gap. Germline V gene lookup returns CDR1 MGHRA and CDR2 YSYEKL. CDR3 size: 14 residues.